Below, 9 T cell receptor beta chains from the same sample are listed, as sequenced in a study of identical twins. In TCRdb, the 5' RACE reads were re-called with MiXCR into one record per CDR3 protein. Of more than 1.5 million distinct CDR3 sequences in the sample, less than 35% were seen once. The sample taken for sequencing was cord blood. All receptors come from a newborn girl in good health.

This clonotype was seen more than once but under ten times. The V gene is TRBV7-9, the J gene TRBJ2-7; D perhaps matches TRBD1 (6 bases). Per germline, CDR1 SEHNR and CDR2 FQNEAQ (reference sequence). V was trimmed by 7 bases and J by 4 bases, leaving 14 bases between them. This CDR3 has 13 amino acids. Here the CDR3 DNA reads TGTGCCAGCACCGACTTTACAGGGTACGAGCAGTACTTC. It encodes CASTDFTGYEQYF.

The chain employs TRBV5-1 and TRBJ2-7; 7 nucleotides align to TRBD2. CDR1 is SGHRS and CDR2 is YFSETQ in the germline V gene. The V segment lost 0 bases and the J segment 2 bases; nucleotides outside the gene matches: 8. This CDR3 comprises 16 residues. The CDR3 sequence is CASSLVFSGGTYEQYF. The DNA for the CDR3 is TGCGCCAGCAGCTTGGTATTTTCGGGGGGAACCTACGAGCAGTACTTC. Filled out from reference TRBV5-1 and TRBJ2-7, the complete variable domain reads KAGVTQTPRYLIKTRGQQVTLSCSPISGHRSVSWYQQTPGQGLQFLFEYFSETQRNKGNFPGRFSGRQFSNSRSEMNVSTLELGDSALYLCASSLVFSGGTYEQYFGPGTRLTVT.

In its sample, this clonotype was seen a few times. This chain links TRBV2 with TRBJ1-2; 9 bases agree with TRBD1. V was pared by 6 bases and J by 8 bases, with 10 bases of the junction left unmatched. The CDR3 runs to 14 residues. Germline V gene data show CDR1 as SNHLY and CDR2 as FYNNEI. The DNA for the CDR3 is TGTGCCAGCAGCGATAGGACAGGGGCATACGGCTACACCTTC. This encodes CASSDRTGAYGYTF.

The rearrangement joins TRBV7-2 to TRBJ2-1; D is perhaps TRBD1 (5 bases). The DNA matches TRBJ2-7 better at its end, which makes the J call doubtful. This CDR3 is 15 amino acids long. The germline V gene has CDR1 SGHTA and CDR2 FQGNSA. The CDR3 DNA reads TGTGCCAGCAGCCCCCCAGGGTTCTCCTACAATGAGCAGTACTTC. Translated, it gives CASSPPGFSYNEQYF.

The chain employs TRBV6-2 or TRBV6-3 and TRBJ2-5; 10 bases line up with TRBD2. There are 14 residues in the CDR3. The V segment lost 4 bases and the J segment 4 bases; nucleotides outside the gene matches: 3. Germline CDR1 MNHEY, CDR2 SVGEGT. CDR3 amino acids: CASSWRTSGETQYF. The CDR3 nucleotides read TGTGCCAGCAGTTGGAGGACTAGCGGAGAGACCCAGTACTTC.

The chain carries TRBV7-2 and TRBJ2-3; TRBD2 matches at 14 bases. The CDR3 is made up of 18 amino acids. After removal of 2 bases from V and 4 bases from J, the junction contained 8 bases not matched to a gene. From germline, CDR1 is SGHTA and CDR2 FQGNSA. Here the CDR3 reads CASSLQGLAGVGPDTQYF. In DNA form, the CDR3 reads TGTGCCAGCAGCTTACAGGGACTAGCGGGAGTGGGTCCAGATACGCAGTATTTT.

The J gene is TRBJ1-1, the V gene TRBV6-2 or TRBV6-3, with D possibly being TRBD1 (6 bases). V lost 7 bases and J lost 2, with 11 bases in between. The germline V gene encodes CDR1 MNHEY and CDR2 SVGEGT. This CDR3 is built from 13 residues. CDR3 region: CASNTGFNTEAFF. The CDR3 region has the DNA TGTGCCAGCAACACAGGGTTTAACACTGAAGCTTTCTTT.

This clonotype appeared a few times. The chain carries TRBV3-1 and TRBJ2-5; tentative D call: TRBD1 (7 bases). V lost 3 bases, J lost 6 bases, and 14 bases lay in between. Germline V gives CDR1 LGHDT, CDR2 YNNKEL (reference sequence). CDR3 length: 14 amino acids. CDR3 amino acids: CASSQGGQEKTQYF. The CDR3 coding sequence is TGTGCCAGCAGCCAGGGAGGACAGGAAAAGACCCAGTACTTC.

This clonotype was seen more than once but under ten times. The chain uses TRBV20-1 and TRBJ2-1; 14 bases align to TRBD2. Per the germline V gene, CDR1 is DFQATT and CDR2 is SNEGSKA (reference sequence). V shed 3 bases, J shed 3 bases, and the junction held 4 bases outside the gene matches. The CDR3 extends over 16 amino acids. CDR3 region: CSASAGTSGSYNEQFF. The CDR3 nucleotides are TGCAGTGCTAGTGCCGGGACTAGCGGGAGCTACAATGAGCAGTTCTTC.